This is a list of T cell receptor beta chains from one sample in a study of neurological immune-mediated disorders. MiXCR was run by TCRdb on the 5' RACE reads, yielding one entry per CDR3 protein. In the table there are over 45,000 distinct CDR3 sequences, about 5.8% of which are singletons. Sequenced material: CD4+ T cells from blood. The source is a woman between 18 and 29 years old with multiple sclerosis. Both conserved end residues are part of each CDR3. D genes are given only for firm matches. Clone size appears in some rows only: once, few, many, or a class for an expanded clone.

V gene	D gene	J gene	clone size	CDR3 protein	CDR3 DNA
TRBV28	.	TRBJ2-1	.	CASSRPEQDKNEQFF	TGTGCCAGCAGCCGACCGGAACAGGATAAAAATGAGCAGTTCTTC
TRBV29-1	.	TRBJ2-5	many	CSVGRAQETQYF	TGCAGCGTTGGGAGAGCGCAAGAGACCCAGTACTTC
TRBV14	TRBD1	TRBJ1-4	many	CASRMTGTNEKLFF	TGTGCCAGCAGGATGACAGGGACTAATGAAAAACTGTTTTTT
TRBV5-1	.	TRBJ1-4	many	CASSLVVPGTNEKLFF	TGCGCCAGCAGCTTGGTTGTCCCGGGAACTAATGAAAAACTGTTTTTT
TRBV29-1	.	TRBJ1-1	many	CSVGMGGSTEAFF	TGCAGCGTTGGTATGGGGGGGAGTACTGAAGCTTTCTTT
TRBV29-1	TRBD2	TRBJ2-2	many	CSVKQRAGDLRTGELFF	TGCAGCGTCAAACAAAGAGCGGGAGACTTGCGCACCGGGGAGCTGTTTTTT
TRBV3-1	TRBD1	TRBJ1-2	.	CASSSRTGKGYTF	TGTGCCAGCAGCTCTCGGACAGGGAAAGGCTACACCTTC
TRBV10-1	TRBD2	TRBJ2-3	.	CASSESGGASTDTQYF	TGCGCCAGCAGTGAGAGCGGGGGGGCGAGCACAGATACGCAGTATTTT
TRBV28	TRBD1	TRBJ1-2	many	CASSPGTGAYGYTF	TGTGCCAGCAGCCCTGGGACAGGGGCCTATGGCTACACCTTC
TRBV18	.	TRBJ1-1	.	CASSPAKGGSTEAFF	TGTGCCAGCTCACCAGCGAAAGGGGGGTCCACTGAAGCTTTCTTT
TRBV5-1	TRBD2	TRBJ2-7	many	CASSLGLAGGKEQYF	TGCGCCAGCAGCCTCGGACTAGCGGGGGGGAAGGAGCAGTACTTC
TRBV12-3/TRBV12-4	TRBD1	TRBJ2-1	many	CASSLQGQTNEQFF	TGTGCCAGCAGTTTACAGGGACAGACTAATGAGCAGTTCTTC
TRBV5-1	TRBD2	TRBJ2-1	.	CASSPERGTSGGPYYNEQFF	TGCGCCAGCAGCCCCGAACGGGGGACTAGCGGGGGGCCGTACTACAATGAGCAGTTCTTC
TRBV6-2/TRBV6-3	.	TRBJ2-1	many	CASIPDGVGYNEQFF	TGTGCCAGCATCCCCGACGGGGTCGGCTACAATGAGCAGTTCTTC
TRBV30	.	TRBJ1-6	many	CAWSGTSYNSPLHF	TGTGCCTGGAGTGGAACATCATATAATTCACCCCTCCACTTT
TRBV2	.	TRBJ1-3	many	CASREGLSSGNTIYF	TGTGCCAGCAGGGAGGGCTTGAGCTCTGGAAACACCATATATTTT
TRBV5-4	.	TRBJ1-2	many	CASSLAGNYGYTF	TGTGCCAGCAGCTTGGCGGGTAACTATGGCTACACCTTC
TRBV20-1	.	TRBJ1-2	many	CSAIRDTLQYGYTF	TGCAGTGCTATACGGGACACCCTTCAATATGGCTACACCTTC
TRBV6-2/TRBV6-3	TRBD1	TRBJ1-2	.	CASSAGGDGYTF	TGTGCCAGCAGTGCAGGGGGGGATGGCTACACCTTC
TRBV29-1	TRBD1	TRBJ2-5	many	CSVATGQETQYF	TGCAGCGTCGCGACAGGGCAAGAGACCCAGTACTTC
TRBV5-1	.	TRBJ1-4	many	CASSLEGLNNEKLFF	TGCGCCAGCAGCTTGGAGGGACTAAATAATGAAAAACTGTTTTTT